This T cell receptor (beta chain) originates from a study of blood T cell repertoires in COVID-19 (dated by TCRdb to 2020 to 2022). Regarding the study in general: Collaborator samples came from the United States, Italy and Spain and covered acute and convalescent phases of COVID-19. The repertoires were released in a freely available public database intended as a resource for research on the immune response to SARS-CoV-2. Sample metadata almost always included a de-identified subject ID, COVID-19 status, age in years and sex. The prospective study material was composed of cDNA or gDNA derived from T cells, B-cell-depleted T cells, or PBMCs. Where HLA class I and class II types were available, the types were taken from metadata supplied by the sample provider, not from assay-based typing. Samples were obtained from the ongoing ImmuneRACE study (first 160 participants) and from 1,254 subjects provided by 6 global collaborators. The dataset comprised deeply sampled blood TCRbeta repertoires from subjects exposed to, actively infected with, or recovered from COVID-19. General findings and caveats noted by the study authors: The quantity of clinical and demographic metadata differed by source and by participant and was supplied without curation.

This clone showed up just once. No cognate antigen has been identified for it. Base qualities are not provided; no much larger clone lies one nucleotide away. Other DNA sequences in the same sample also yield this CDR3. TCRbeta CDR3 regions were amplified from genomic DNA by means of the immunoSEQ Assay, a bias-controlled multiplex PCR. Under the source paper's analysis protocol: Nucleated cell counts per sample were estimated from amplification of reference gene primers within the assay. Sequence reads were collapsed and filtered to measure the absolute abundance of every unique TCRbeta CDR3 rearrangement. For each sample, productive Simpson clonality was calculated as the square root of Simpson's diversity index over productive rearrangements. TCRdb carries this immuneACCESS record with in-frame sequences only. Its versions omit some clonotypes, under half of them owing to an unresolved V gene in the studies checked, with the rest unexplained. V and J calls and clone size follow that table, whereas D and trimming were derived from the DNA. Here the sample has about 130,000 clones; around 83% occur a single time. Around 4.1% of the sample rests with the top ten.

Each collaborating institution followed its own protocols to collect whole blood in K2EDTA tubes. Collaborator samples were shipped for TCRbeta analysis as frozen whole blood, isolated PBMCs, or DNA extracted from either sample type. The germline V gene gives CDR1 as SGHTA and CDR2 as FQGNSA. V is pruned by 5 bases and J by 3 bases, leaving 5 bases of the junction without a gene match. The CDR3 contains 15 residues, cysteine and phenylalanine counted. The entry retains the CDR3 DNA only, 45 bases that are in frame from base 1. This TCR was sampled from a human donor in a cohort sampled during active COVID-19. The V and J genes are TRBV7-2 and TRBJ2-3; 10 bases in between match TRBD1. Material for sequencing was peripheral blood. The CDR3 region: CASSRDRGRTDTQYF. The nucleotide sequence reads TGTGCCAGCAGCAGAGACAGGGGGCGTACAGATACGCAGTATTTT.